This T cell receptor (beta chain) was recorded in a study of T cell repertoires in cytomegalovirus infection. Study observations and caveats: It was HLA-C-restricted CMV-specific TCR beta clonotypes that dominated the response ex vivo. People with CMV and the relevant HLA were identified by cumulative public TCR beta family frequency.

The trim removed 5 bases at V and 5 bases at J, leaving 9 bases unmatched. Germline-derived CDR1 and CDR2 are WSHSY and SAAADI. The CDR3 covers 15 residues. This clonotype was counted ten times or more. Its target is not known. One entry per CDR3 protein results from TCRdb running MiXCR on the reads. The sample shows 40,000 to 50,000 distinct CDR3 sequences, 20% of them seen only once. The V gene is TRBV10-2, the J gene TRBJ2-5, with 9 nucleotides matching TRBD1. This TCR was recovered from a human donor in good health (CMV status not recorded). Some clones in this sample may be carry-over from other donors' samples. Sequenced material: PBMCs, sequenced either directly or after in vitro stimulation (not recorded which). The CDR3 is CASSPGQGSWETQYF. Written as DNA, the CDR3 is TGCGCCAGCAGTCCGGGACAGGGATCCTGGGAGACCCAGTACTTC.